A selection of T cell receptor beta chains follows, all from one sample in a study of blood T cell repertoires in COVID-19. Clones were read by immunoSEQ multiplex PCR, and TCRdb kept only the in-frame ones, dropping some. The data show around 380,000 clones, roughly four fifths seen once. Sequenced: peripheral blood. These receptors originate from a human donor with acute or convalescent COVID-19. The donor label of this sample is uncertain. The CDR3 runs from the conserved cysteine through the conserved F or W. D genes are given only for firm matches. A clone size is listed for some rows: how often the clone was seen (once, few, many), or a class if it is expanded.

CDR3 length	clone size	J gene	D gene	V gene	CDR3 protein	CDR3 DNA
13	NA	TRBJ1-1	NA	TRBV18	CASSRSIDTEAFF	TGTGCCAGCTCACGAAGCATAGACACTGAAGCTTTCTTT
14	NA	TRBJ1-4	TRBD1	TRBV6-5	CASRPGQAYEKLFF	TGTGCCAGCAGACCAGGACAGGCCTATGAAAAACTGTTTTTT
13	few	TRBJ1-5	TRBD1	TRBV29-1	CSVKVQGDQPQHF	TGCAGCGTTAAGGTCCAGGGGGATCAGCCCCAGCATTTT
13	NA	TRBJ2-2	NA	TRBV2	CASRAGDTGELFF	TGTGCCAGCAGGGCAGGGGACACCGGGGAGCTGTTTTTT
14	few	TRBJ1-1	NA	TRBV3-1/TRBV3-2	CASSRDILNTEAFF	TGTGCCAGCAGTCGGGACATCCTGAACACTGAAGCTTTCTTT
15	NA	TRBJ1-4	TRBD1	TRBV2	CASSLSGGDIGKLFF	TGTGCCAGCAGTTTATCAGGGGGCGACATAGGAAAACTGTTTTTT
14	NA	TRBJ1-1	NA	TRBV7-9	CASTLLRWNTEAFF	TGTGCCAGCACCCTATTACGGTGGAACACTGAAGCTTTCTTT
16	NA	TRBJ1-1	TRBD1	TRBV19	CASSWGRTGMNTEAFF	TGTGCCAGTAGTTGGGGGCGGACAGGGATGAACACTGAAGCTTTCTTT
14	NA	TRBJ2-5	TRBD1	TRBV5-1	CASSRQGQLETQYF	TGCGCCAGCAGCCGACAGGGACAGTTGGAGACCCAGTACTTC
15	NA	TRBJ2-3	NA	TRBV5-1	CASSLASGDTDTQYF	TGCGCCAGCAGCTTGGCGTCAGGGGATACAGATACGCAGTATTTT
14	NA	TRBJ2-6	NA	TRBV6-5	CASRRGTGANVLTF	TGTGCCAGCCGACGGGGGACTGGGGCCAACGTCCTGACTTTC
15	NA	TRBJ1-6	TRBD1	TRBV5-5	CASSPRQGWDSPLHF	TGTGCCAGCAGCCCGAGACAGGGATGGGATTCACCCCTCCACTTT
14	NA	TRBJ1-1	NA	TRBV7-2	CASLLASGYTEAFF	TGTGCCAGCCTTCTAGCTTCCGGTTACACTGAAGCTTTCTTT
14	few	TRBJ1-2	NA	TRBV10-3	CAISEPGVAYGYTF	TGTGCCATCAGTGAGCCGGGGGTAGCGTATGGCTACACCTTC
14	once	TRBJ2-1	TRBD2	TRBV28	CASSLSGRDNEQFF	TGTGCCAGCAGTTTGAGCGGGAGGGACAATGAGCAGTTCTTC
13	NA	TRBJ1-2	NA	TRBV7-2	CASSFGTTYGYTF	TGTGCCAGCAGCTTTGGGACAACGTATGGCTACACCTTC
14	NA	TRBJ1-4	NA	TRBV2	CASSEQGGNEKLFF	TGTGCCAGCAGTGAGCAGGGAGGGAATGAAAAACTGTTTTTT
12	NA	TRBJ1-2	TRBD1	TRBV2	CATYRGGDGYTF	TGTGCCACTTACAGGGGCGGGGATGGCTACACCTTC
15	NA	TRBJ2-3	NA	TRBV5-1	CASSREGRGTDTQYF	TGCGCCAGCAGCCGTGAAGGCAGGGGAACAGATACGCAGTATTTT
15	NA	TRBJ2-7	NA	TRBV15	CATSRERTVSYEQYF	TGTGCCACCAGCAGAGAACGGACAGTCTCCTACGAGCAGTACTTC